This note documents a single TCR beta chain sequence. As yet, its antigen is unknown. The CDR3 loop spans 13 amino acids. Looked up from germline, CDR1 is MDHEN and CDR2 is SYDVKM. V lost 6 bases, J lost 4 bases, and 5 bases stayed unmatched. Sequenced by immunoSEQ multiplex PCR; TCRdb stores in-frame clones only, minus some. The repertoire consists of about 320,000 clones, with roughly 91% occurring once and the leading ten covering around 16%. These data belong to a study of shared clonotypes between healthy human individuals. Overall study results and limits: A limitation of the genetic and exposure-history diversity represented arose from few donors.

The sequence was collected from a young man in good health. The chain joins TRBV28 to TRBJ1-1; 7 bases map to TRBD1. The sample comprised memory CD8+ T cells sorted from blood. The subset here: CD45RO+ cells pooled with CCR7-negative TemRA cells. CDR3 DNA: TGTGCCAGCAGCAGGACAGGCGTCACTGAAGCTTTCTTT. Protein sequence: CASSRTGVTEAFF.